This TCR beta chain is drawn from a study of T cell responses to AZD1222 COVID-19 vaccine. Study outcomes and limitations: After two AZD1222 doses, spike-specific TCR breadth and depth rose versus day 0. Donors were chiefly white British, with a greater number of females, and clonal diversity was perhaps underestimated. At baseline, just a handful of AZD1222 recipients tested seropositive.

Using immunoSEQ multiplex PCR, the repertoire was profiled, and TCRdb retains in-frame clones only, with some absent. The table has fewer than 150,000 clones, approximately 88% seen once; the top ten hold roughly 4%. As for this clone: Antigen: not known.

Germline CDR1 is GTSNPN and CDR2 is SVGIG (reference sequence). The CDR3 loop spans 16 amino acids. The V gene lost 5 bases and the J gene lost 2 bases, with 19 bases spanning the gap. This TCR derives from an adult in good health. This chain connects TRBV30 to TRBJ1-5; a possible D gene is TRBD1 (5 bases). The material sequenced was peripheral blood, taken on day 0 of AZD1222 vaccination. The CDR3 DNA reads TGTGCCTGGGCCGGATCAGGGTTTAGGGGCAATCAGCCCCAGCATTTT. This gives the protein CAWAGSGFRGNQPQHF.